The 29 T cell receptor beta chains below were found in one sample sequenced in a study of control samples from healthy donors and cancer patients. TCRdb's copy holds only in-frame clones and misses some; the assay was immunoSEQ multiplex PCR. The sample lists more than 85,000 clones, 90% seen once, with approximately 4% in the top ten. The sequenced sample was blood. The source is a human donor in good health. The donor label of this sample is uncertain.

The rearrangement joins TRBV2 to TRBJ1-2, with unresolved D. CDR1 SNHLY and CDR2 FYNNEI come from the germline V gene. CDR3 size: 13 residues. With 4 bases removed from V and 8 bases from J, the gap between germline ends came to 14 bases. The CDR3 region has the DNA TGTGCCAGCAGTGCCTCGGACCGGTTAGGCTACACCTTC. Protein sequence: CASSASDRLGYTF.

The DNA of the CDR3 is TGTGCCAGCGCCCGAGACAGGGATGTGAATACGCAGTATTTT. Translating it yields CASARDRDVNTQYF. This sequence joins TRBV6-4 and TRBJ2-3; 7 bases align to TRBD1. Germline trimming cut 8 bases from V and 7 bases from J; bases unmatched to any gene: 12. In germline, CDR1 is MRHNA, CDR2 SNTAGT. The CDR3 loop spans 14 amino acids.

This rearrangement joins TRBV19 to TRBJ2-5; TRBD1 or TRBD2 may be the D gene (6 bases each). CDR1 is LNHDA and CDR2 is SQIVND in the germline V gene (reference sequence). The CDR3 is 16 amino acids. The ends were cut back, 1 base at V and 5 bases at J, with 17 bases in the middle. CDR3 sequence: CASSIAGASEVETQYF. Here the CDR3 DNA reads TGTGCCAGTAGTATAGCGGGGGCTAGCGAGGTGGAGACCCAGTACTTC.

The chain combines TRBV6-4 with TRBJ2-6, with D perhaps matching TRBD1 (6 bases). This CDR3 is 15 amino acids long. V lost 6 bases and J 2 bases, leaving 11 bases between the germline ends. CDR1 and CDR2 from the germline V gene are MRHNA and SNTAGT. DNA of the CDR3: TGTGCCAGCAGCCAAACAGGGCCTGGGGCCAACGTCCTGACTTTC. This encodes CASSQTGPGANVLTF.

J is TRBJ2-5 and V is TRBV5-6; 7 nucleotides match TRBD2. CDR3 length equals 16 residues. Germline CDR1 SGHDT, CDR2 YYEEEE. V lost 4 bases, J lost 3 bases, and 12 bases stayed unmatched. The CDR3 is CASSKDLAAAEETQYF. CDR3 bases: TGTGCCAGCAGCAAAGACCTAGCGGCGGCCGAAGAGACCCAGTACTTC.

The CDR3 spells CASSREGSGNTIYF. CDR3 DNA sequence: TGTGCCAGCAGCCGTGAGGGTTCCGGAAACACCATATATTTT. The chain combines TRBV5-4 with TRBJ1-3, with D unresolved. Trimming shortened V by 4 bases and J by 4 bases, and 12 bases separated the two germline ends. CDR1 SGHNT and CDR2 YYREEE come from the germline V gene (reference sequence). There are 14 residues in the CDR3.

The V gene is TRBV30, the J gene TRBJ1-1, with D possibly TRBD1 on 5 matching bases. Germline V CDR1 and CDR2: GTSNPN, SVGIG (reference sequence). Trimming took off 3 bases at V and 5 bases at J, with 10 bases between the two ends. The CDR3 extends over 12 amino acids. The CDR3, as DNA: TGTGCCTGGAGGAGGGGAGTTACTGAAGCTTTCTTT. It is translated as CAWRRGVTEAFF.

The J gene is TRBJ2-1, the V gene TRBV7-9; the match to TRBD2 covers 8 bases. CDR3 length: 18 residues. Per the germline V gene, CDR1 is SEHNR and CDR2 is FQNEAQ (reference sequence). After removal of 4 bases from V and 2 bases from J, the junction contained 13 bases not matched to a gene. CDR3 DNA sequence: TGTGCCAGCAGCTCTTCCGGAGTAGCGGGGCGTGCCTACAATGAGCAGTTCTTC. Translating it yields CASSSSGVAGRAYNEQFF.

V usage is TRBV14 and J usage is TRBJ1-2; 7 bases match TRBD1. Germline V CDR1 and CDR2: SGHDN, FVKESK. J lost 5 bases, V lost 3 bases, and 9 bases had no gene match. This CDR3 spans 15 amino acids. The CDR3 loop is CASSQNSGRGYGYTF. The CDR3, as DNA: TGTGCCAGCAGCCAGAACTCGGGCAGGGGGTATGGCTACACCTTC.

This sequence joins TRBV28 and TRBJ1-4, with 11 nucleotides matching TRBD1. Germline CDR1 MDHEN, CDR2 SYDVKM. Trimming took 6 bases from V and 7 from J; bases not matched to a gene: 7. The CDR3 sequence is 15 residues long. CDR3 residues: CASSNPGQGGEKLFF. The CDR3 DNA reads TGTGCCAGCAGCAATCCGGGACAGGGGGGTGAAAAACTGTTTTTT.

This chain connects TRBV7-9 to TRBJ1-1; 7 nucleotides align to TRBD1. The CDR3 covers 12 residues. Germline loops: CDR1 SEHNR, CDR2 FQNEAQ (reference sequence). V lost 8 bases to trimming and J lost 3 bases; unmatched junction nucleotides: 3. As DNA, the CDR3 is TGTGCCAGCCGACAGGGCGACACTGAAGCTTTCTTT. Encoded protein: CASRQGDTEAFF.

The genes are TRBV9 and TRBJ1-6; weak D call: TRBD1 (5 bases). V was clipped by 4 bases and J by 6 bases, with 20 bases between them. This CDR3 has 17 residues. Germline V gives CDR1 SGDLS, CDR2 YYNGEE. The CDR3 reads CASSPRAAGGTNSPLHF. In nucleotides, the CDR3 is TGTGCCAGCAGCCCCCGGGCGGCAGGCGGGACTAATTCACCCCTCCACTTT.

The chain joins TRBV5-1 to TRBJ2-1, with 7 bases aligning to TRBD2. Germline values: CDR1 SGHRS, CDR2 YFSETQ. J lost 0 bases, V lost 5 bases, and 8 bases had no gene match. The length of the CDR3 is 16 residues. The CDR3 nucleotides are TGCGCCAGCAGTCCAAGCGGGGCGCCCTCCTACAATGAGCAGTTCTTC. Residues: CASSPSGAPSYNEQFF.

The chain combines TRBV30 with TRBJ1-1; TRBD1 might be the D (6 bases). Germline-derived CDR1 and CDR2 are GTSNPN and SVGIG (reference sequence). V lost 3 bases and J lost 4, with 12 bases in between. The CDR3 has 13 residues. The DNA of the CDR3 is TGTGCCTGGAGCCCGGGACACACCACTGAAGCTTTCTTT. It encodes CAWSPGHTTEAFF.

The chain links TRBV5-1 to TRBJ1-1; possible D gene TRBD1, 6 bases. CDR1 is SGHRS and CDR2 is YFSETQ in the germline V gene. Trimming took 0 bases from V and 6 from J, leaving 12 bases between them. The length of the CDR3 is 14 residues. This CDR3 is CASSLAGANSEAFF. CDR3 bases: TGCGCCAGCAGCTTGGCAGGGGCAAATTCTGAAGCTTTCTTT. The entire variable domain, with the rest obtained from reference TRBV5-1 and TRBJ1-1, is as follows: KAGVTQTPRYLIKTRGQQVTLSCSPISGHRSVSWYQQTPGQGLQFLFEYFSETQRNKGNFPGRFSGRQFSNSRSEMNVSTLELGDSALYLCASSLAGANSEAFFGQGTRLTVV.

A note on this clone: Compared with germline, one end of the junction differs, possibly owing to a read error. The CDR3 DNA follows: TGTGCCAGCAATTTAAAAGGGACCTTTGAGCAGTTCTTC. Its protein is CASNLKGTFEQFF. V usage is TRBV28 and J usage is TRBJ2-1; D tentatively reads TRBD1 or TRBD2 (5 bases each). CDR3 size: 13 residues. Germline V lookup: CDR1 MDHEN, CDR2 SYDVKM.

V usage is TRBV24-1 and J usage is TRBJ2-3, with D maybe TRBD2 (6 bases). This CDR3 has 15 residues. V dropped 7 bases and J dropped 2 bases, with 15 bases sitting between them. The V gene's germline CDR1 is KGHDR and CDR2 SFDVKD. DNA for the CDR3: TGTGCCACCAGATCAACCGGGAGCGACACAGATACGCAGTATTTT. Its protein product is CATRSTGSDTDTQYF.

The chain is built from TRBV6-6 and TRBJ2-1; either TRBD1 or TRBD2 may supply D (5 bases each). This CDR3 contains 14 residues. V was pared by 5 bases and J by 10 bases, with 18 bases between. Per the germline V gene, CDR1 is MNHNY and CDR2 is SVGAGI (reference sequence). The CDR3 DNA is TGTGCCAGCAGTACTATAGGGACGGCTAGCGAGCAGTTCTTC. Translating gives CASSTIGTASEQFF.

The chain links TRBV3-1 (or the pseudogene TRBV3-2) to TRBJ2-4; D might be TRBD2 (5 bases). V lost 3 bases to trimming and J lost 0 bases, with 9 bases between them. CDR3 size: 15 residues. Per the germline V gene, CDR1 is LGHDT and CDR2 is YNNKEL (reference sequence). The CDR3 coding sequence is TGTGCCAGCAGCCAGGCCGGGATAGCCAAAAACATTCAGTACTTC. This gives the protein CASSQAGIAKNIQYF.

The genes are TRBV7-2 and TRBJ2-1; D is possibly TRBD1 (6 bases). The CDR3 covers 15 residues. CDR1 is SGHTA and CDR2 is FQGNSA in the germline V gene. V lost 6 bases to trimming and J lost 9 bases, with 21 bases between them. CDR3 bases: TGTGCCAGCAGATACAGGGTCGGAAGTAGCCCTGAGCAGTTCTTC. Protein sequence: CASRYRVGSSPEQFF.

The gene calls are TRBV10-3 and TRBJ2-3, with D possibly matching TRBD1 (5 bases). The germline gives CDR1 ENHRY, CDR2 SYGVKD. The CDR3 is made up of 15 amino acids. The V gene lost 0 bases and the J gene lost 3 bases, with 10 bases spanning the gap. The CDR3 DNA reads TGTGCCATCAGTGAGTCAGGGGTATTGACAGATACGCAGTATTTT. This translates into CAISESGVLTDTQYF.

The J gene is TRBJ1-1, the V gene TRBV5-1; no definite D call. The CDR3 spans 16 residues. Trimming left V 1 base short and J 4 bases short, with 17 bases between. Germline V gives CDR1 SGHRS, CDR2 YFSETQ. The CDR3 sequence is CASSLSPDPLGTEAFF. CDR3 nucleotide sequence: TGCGCCAGCAGCTTGTCTCCGGACCCATTGGGCACTGAAGCTTTCTTT. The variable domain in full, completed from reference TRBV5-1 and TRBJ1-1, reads KAGVTQTPRYLIKTRGQQVTLSCSPISGHRSVSWYQQTPGQGLQFLFEYFSETQRNKGNFPGRFSGRQFSNSRSEMNVSTLELGDSALYLCASSLSPDPLGTEAFFGQGTRLTVV.

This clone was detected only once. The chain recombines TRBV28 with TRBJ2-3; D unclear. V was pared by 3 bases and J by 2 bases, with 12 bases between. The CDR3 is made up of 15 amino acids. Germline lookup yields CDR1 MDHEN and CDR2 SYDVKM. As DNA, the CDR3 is TGTGCCAGCAGTTTCTACGTCAGTTTCACAGATACGCAGTATTTT. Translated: CASSFYVSFTDTQYF.

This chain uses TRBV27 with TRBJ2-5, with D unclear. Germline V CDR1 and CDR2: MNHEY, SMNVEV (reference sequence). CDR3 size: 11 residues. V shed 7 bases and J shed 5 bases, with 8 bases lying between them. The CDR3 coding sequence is TGTGCCAGCACCCCCGGGGAGACCCAGTACTTC. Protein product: CASTPGETQYF.

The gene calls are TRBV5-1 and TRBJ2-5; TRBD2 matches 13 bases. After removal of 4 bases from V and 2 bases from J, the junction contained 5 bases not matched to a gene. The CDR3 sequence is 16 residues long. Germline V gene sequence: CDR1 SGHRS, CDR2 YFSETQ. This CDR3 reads CASSRGLAGPQETQYF. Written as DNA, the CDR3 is TGCGCCAGCAGCAGGGGACTAGCGGGGCCTCAAGAGACCCAGTACTTC.

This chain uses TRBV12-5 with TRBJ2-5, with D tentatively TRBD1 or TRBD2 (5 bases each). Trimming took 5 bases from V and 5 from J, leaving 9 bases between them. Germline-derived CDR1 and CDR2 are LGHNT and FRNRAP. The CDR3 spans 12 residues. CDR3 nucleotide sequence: TGTGCTAGTGGTCCGGGGACGGAGACCCAGTACTTC. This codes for CASGPGTETQYF.

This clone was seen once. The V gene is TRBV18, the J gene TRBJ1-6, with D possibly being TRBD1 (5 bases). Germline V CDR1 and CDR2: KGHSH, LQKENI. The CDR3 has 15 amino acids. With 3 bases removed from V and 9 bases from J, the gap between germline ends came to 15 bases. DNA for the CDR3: TGTGCCAGCTCACCTCCAGAGGGGAGGGGTTCACCCCTCCACTTT. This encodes CASSPPEGRGSPLHF.

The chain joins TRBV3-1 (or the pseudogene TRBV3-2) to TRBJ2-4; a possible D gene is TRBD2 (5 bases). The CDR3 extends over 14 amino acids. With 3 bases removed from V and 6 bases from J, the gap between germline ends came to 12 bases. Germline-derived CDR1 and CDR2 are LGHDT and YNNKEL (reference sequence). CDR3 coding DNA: TGTGCCAGCAGCCAGACGGAGGCGGGAAACATTCAGTACTTC. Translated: CASSQTEAGNIQYF.

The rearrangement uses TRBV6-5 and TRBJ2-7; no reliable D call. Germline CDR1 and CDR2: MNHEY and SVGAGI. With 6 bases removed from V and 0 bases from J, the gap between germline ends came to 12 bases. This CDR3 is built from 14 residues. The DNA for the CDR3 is TGTGCCAGCAGGGACCGCCGAACCTCCTACGAGCAGTACTTC. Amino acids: CASRDRRTSYEQYF.